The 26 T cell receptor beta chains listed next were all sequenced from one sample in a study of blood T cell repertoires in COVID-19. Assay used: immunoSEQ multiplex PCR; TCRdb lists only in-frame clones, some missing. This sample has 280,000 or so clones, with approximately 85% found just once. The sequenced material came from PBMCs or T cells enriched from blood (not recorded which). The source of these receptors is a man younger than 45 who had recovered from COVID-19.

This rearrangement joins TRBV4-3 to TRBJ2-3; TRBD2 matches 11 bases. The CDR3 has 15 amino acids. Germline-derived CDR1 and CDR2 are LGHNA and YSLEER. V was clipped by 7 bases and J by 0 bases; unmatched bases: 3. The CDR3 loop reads CASKRLAGSTDTQYF. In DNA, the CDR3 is TGCGCCAGCAAGAGACTAGCGGGGAGCACAGATACGCAGTATTTT.

CDR3 DNA: TGTGCCAGCAGCCAAGATTCCCCCAGGCTCGACAGGCGCTCTGGAAACACCATATATTTT. It translates to CASSQDSPRLDRRSGNTIYF. This rearrangement joins TRBV4-2 to TRBJ1-3; TRBD1 might be the D (6 bases). CDR1 and CDR2 from the germline V gene are LGHNA and YNFKEQ. The germline V and J ends were trimmed by 0 bases and 0 bases, with 21 bases remaining between them. CDR3 length: 20 amino acids.

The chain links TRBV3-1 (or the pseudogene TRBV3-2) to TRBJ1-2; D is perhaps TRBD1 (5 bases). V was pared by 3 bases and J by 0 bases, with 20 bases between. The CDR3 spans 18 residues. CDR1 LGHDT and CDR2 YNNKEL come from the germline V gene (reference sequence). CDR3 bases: TGTGCCAGCAGCCACTCACTAAGCAGACAGCTTGCTAACTATGGCTACACCTTC. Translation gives CASSHSLSRQLANYGYTF.

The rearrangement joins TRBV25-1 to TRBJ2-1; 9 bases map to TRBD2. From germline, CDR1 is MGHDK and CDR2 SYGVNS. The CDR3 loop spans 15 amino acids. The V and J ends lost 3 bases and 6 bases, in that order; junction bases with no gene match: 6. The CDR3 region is CASSDLAGGPNEQFF. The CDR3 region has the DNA TGTGCCAGCAGTGATCTGGCGGGGGGGCCCAATGAGCAGTTCTTC.

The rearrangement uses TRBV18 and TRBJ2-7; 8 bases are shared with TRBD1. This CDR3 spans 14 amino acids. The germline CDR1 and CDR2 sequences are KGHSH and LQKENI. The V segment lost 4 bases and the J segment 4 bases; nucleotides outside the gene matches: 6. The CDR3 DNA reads TGTGCCAGCTCACGTCCGGGACAGGAGTACGAGCAGTACTTC. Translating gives CASSRPGQEYEQYF.

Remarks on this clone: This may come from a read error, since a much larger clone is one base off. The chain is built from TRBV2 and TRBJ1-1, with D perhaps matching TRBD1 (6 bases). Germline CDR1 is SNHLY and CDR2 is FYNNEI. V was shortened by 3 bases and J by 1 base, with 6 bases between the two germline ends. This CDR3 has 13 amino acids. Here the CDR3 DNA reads TGTGCCAGCAGTGACAGGGGGAACACTGAAGCTTTCTTT. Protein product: CASSDRGNTEAFF.

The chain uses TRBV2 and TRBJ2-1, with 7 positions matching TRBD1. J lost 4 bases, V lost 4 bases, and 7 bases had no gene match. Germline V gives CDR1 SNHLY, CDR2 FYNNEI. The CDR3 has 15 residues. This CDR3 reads CASSGQGERYNEQFF. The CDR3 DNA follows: TGTGCCAGCAGTGGACAGGGCGAAAGGTACAATGAGCAGTTCTTC.

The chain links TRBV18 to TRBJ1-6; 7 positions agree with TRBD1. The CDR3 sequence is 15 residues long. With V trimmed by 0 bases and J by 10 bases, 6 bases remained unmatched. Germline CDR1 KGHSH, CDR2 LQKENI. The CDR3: CASSPPGTVVSPLHF. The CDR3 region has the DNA TGTGCCAGCTCACCACCCGGGACAGTTGTATCACCCCTCCACTTT.

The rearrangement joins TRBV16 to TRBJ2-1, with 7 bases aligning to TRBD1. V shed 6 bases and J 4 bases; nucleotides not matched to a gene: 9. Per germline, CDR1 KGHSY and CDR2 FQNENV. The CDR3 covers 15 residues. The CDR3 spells CASSPGQPIYNEQFF. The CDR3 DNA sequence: TGTGCCAGCAGTCCGGGACAGCCAATTTACAATGAGCAGTTCTTC.

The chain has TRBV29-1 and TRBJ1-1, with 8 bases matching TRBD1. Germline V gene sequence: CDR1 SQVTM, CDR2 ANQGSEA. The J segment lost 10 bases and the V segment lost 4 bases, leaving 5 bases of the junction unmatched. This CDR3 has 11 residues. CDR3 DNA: TGCAGCGTTGGGGACAGGCCCATAGCTTTCTTT. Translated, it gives CSVGDRPIAFF.

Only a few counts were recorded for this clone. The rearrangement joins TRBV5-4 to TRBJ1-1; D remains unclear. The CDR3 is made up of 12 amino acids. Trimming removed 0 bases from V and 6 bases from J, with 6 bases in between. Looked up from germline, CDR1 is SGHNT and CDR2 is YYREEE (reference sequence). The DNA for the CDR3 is TGTGCCAGCAGCTTGGATACAGCTGAAGCTTTCTTT. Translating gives CASSLDTAEAFF.

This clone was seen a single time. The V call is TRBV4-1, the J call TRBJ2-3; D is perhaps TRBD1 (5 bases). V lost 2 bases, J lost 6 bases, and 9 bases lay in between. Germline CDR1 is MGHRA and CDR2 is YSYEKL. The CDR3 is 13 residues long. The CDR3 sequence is CASSQPRADTQYF. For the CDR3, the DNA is TGCGCCAGCAGCCAACCCAGGGCCGATACGCAGTATTTT.

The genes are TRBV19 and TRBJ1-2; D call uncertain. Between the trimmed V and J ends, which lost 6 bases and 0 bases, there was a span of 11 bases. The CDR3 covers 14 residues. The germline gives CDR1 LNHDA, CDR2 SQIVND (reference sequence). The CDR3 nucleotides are TGTGCCAGTAGCCGGGGTACAGCTAACTATGGCTACACCTTC. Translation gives CASSRGTANYGYTF. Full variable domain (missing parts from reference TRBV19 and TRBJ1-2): DGGITQSPKYLFRKEGQNVTLSCEQNLNHDAMYWYRQDPGQGLRLIYYSQIVNDFQKGDIAEGYSVSREKKESFPLTVTSAQKNPTAFYLCASSRGTANYGYTFGSGTRLTVV.

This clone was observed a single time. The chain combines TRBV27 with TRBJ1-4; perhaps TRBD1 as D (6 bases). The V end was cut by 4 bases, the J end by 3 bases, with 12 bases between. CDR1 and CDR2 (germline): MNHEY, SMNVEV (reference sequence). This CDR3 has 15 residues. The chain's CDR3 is CASSYNRVSNEKLFF. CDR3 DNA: TGTGCCAGCAGTTACAACAGGGTATCTAATGAAAAACTGTTTTTT.

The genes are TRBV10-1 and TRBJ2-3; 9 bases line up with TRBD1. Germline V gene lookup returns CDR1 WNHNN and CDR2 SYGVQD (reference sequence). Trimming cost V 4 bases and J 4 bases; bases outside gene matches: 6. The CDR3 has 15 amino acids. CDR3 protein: CASSGVGQGADTQYF. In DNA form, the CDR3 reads TGCGCCAGCAGTGGCGTGGGACAGGGAGCAGATACGCAGTATTTT.

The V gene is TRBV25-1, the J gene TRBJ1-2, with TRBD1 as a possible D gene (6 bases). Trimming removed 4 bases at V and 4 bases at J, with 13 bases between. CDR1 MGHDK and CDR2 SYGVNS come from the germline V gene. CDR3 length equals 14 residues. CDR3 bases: TGTGCCAGCAGTGTGGGGCAGGGGATCTATGGCTACACCTTC. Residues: CASSVGQGIYGYTF.

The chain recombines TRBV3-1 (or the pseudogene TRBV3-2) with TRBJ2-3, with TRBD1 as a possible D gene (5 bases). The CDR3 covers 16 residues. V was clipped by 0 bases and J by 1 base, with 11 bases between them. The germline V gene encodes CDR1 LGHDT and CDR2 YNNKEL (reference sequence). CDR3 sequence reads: CASSQDFGAGTDTQYF. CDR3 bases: TGTGCCAGCAGCCAAGATTTTGGGGCCGGCACAGATACGCAGTATTTT.

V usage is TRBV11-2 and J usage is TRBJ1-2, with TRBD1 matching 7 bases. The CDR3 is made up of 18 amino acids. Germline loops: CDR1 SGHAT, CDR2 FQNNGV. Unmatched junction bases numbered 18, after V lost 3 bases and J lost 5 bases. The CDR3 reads CASSLTQSTGAKAYGYTF. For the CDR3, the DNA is TGTGCCAGCAGCTTGACCCAAAGTACAGGGGCAAAAGCTTATGGCTACACCTTC.

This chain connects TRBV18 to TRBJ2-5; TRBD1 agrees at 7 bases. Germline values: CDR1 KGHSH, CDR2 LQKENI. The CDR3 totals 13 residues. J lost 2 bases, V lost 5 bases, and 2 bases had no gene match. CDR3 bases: TGTGCCAGCTCAGAGGGACAGCAAGAGACCCAGTACTTC. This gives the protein CASSEGQQETQYF.

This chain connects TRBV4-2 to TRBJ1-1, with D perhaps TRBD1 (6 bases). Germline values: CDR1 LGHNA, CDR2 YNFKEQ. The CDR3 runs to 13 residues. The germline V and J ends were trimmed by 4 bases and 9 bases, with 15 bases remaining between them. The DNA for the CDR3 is TGTGCCAGCAGCCTATCATTCCGGGACAAAGCTTTCTTT. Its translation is CASSLSFRDKAFF.

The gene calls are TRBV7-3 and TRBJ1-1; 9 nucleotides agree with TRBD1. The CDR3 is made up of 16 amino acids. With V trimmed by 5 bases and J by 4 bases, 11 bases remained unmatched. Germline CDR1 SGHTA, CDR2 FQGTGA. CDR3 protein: CASSPTGTGSGTEAFF. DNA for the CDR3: TGTGCCAGCAGCCCGACCGGGACAGGGTCGGGCACTGAAGCTTTCTTT.

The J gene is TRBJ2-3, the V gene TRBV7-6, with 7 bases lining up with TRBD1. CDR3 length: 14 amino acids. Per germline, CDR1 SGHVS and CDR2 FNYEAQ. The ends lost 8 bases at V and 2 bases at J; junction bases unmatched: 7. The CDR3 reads CASSRGGFTDTQYF. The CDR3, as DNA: TGTGCCAGCTCACGAGGGGGCTTCACAGATACGCAGTATTTT.

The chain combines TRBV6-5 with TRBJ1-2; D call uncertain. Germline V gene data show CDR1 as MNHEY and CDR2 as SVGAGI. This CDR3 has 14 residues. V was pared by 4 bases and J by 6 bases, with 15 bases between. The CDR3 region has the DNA TGTGCCAGCAGTTCAGGATCTCTCTCAGATGGCTACACCTTC. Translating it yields CASSSGSLSDGYTF.

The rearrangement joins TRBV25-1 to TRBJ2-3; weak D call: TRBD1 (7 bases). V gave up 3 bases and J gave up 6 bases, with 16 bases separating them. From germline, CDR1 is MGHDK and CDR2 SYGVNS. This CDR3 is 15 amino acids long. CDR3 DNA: TGTGCCAGCAGTGACGTGGAGGGGGCTTGGGATACGCAGTATTTT. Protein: CASSDVEGAWDTQYF.

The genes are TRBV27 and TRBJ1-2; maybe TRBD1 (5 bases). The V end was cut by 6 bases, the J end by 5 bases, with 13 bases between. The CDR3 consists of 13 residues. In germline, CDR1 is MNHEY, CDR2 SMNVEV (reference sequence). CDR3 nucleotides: TGTGCCAGCAGATACGGGGGGGGTTATGGCTACACCTTC. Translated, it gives CASRYGGGYGYTF.

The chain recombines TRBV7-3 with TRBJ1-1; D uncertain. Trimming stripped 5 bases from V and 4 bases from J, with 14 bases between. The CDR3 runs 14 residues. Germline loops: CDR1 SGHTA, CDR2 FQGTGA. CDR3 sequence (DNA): TGTGCCAGCAGCCCGACGGGGAGTCCCACTGAAGCTTTCTTT. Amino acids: CASSPTGSPTEAFF.